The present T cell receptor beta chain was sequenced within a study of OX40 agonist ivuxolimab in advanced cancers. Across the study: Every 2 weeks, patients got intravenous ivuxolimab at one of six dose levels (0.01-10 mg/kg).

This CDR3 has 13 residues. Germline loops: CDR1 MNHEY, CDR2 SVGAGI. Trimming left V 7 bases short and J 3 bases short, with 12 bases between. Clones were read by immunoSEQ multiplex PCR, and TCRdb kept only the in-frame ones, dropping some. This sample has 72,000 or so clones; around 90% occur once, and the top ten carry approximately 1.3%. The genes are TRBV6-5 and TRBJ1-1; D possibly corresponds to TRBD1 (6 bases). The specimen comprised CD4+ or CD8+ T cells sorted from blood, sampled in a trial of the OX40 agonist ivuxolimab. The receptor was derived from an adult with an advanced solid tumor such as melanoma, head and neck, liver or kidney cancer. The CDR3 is CASKGRGDTEAFF. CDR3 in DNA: TGTGCCAGCAAGGGAAGGGGGGACACTGAAGCTTTCTTT.